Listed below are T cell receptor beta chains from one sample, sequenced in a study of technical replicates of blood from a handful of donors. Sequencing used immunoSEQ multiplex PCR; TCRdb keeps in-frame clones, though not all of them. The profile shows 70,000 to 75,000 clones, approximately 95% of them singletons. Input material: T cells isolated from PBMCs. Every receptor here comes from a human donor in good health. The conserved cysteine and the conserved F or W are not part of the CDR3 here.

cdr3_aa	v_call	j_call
ASSVLAKPGGNYGYT	TRBV2	TRBJ1-2
ASSARSEETQY	TRBV2	TRBJ2-5
ASRRQGAHYNEQF	TRBV27	TRBJ2-1
ASSSTVGEQY	TRBV6-5	TRBJ2-7
ASSENSGGGYNEQF	TRBV6-1	TRBJ2-1
ASSETGRIAKNIQY	TRBV5-6	TRBJ2-4
ASSDPGERGGGSNYGYT	TRBV10-2	TRBJ1-2
ASSVAAGRGSSPLH	TRBV5-4	TRBJ1-6
ASSTTPGQGVREKLF	TRBV7-9	TRBJ1-4
ASSPGTSVRIQY	TRBV14	TRBJ2-4
ASSVGSRREDTQY	TRBV5-1	TRBJ2-3
ASSIEAISYEQY	TRBV19	TRBJ2-7
ASSRTRADTQY	TRBV6-5	TRBJ2-3
ASSFAGTGNEKLF	TRBV5-8	TRBJ1-4
ASSPVAGNNEQF	TRBV4-1	TRBJ2-1
ASSEAAQVGEKLF	TRBV2	TRBJ1-4
ASSTGTGTGIPEAF	TRBV19	TRBJ1-1
ASSYSIGAVGGYT	TRBV6-5	TRBJ1-2
ASSARGQGARGGEKLF	TRBV6-1	TRBJ1-4
ASSYSTAYEQY	TRBV6-5	TRBJ2-7
ASSGSGGAGNEQF	TRBV5-1	TRBJ2-1
ASSISGFGVNTEAF	TRBV19	TRBJ1-1
ASSLGSGRRETQY	TRBV5-1	TRBJ2-5
ASSLGSLPNNEKLF	TRBV7-9	TRBJ1-4
ASSLEGQRSPLH	TRBV7-3	TRBJ1-6
ASRPGQGNRETQY	TRBV2	TRBJ2-5
ASSLSILAGGPYTGELF	TRBV27	TRBJ2-2
AWSQGLAHEQF	TRBV30	TRBJ2-1
ASSYRNGYNEQF	TRBV6-5	TRBJ2-1
ASSKNRENQPQH	TRBV7-9	TRBJ1-5
ASSLNPQTPLH	TRBV7-9	TRBJ1-6
SVVKAGFDEQY	TRBV29-1	TRBJ2-7
ASSLARTAQTEAF	TRBV7-8	TRBJ1-1
ASSAGSYNEQF	TRBV9	TRBJ2-1
ASSFGGANVLT	TRBV7-9	TRBJ2-6
ASSMGGGITYEQY	TRBV19	TRBJ2-7
ASSSGRGIETQY	TRBV18	TRBJ2-5
ASSLDGGSSYEQY	TRBV11-2	TRBJ2-7
SVVFYEQY	TRBV29-1	TRBJ2-7
ASSVEGKGGSPLH	TRBV9	TRBJ1-6
AWSGTRQETQY	TRBV30	TRBJ2-5
ASSSWPYEQY	TRBV7-9	TRBJ2-7
ASSGSGDTEAF	TRBV10-1	TRBJ1-1
ASSPGQVMHQPQH	TRBV9	TRBJ1-5
ATSRDWIAPAGETQY	TRBV15	TRBJ2-5
ASSQDRQRDSYEQY	TRBV4-1	TRBJ2-7
ASSKKTEANEKLF	TRBV19	TRBJ1-4
ASSSVGGSTDTQY	TRBV2	TRBJ2-3
ASSLTSGFYNEQF	TRBV7-8	TRBJ2-1
ASSFSSAEETQY	TRBV7-9	TRBJ2-5
ASSSLGRETQY	TRBV7-2	TRBJ2-5
ASSTGGGPYNEQF	TRBV2	TRBJ2-1
ASSLAQGYYEQY	TRBV11-2	TRBJ2-7
AGGQGGNIQY	TRBV6-1	TRBJ2-4